Shown below are 16 T cell receptor beta chains from a single sample sequenced in a study of cytomegalovirus exposure and HLA in healthy donors. The study ran its PCR with 60 Vbeta and 13 Jbeta primers. Data came from immunoSEQ multiplex PCR; TCRdb stores just in-frame clones and leaves some out. The profile shows about 130,000 clones, over 75% of them singletons. Sequenced material: PBMCs. The receptors derive from a man aged 50 to 60 in good health and CMV-seronegative.

The J gene is TRBJ2-7, the V gene TRBV11-2; 9 nucleotides match TRBD2. Trimming cost V 5 bases and J 6 bases; bases outside gene matches: 8. Germline V gene lookup returns CDR1 SGHAT and CDR2 FQNNGV. CDR3 length: 14 amino acids. The CDR3 sequence: CASSELAGGFEQYF. The CDR3, as DNA: TGTGCCAGCAGCGAACTAGCGGGCGGGTTCGAGCAGTACTTC.

J is TRBJ2-6 and V is TRBV19; D gene uncertain. Germline CDR1 LNHDA, CDR2 SQIVND (reference sequence). Deletions cut 5 bases from V and 4 bases from J, with 9 bases between. The CDR3 is 14 amino acids. In nucleotides, the CDR3 is TGTGCCAGTAGTCAACTGGTCGGGGCCAACGTCCTGACTTTC. Translation gives CASSQLVGANVLTF.

The chain has TRBV25-1 and TRBJ2-5; 9 bases agree with TRBD1. Germline loops: CDR1 MGHDK, CDR2 SYGVNS. This CDR3 has 15 amino acids. Losses at the gene ends were 5 bases for V and 5 bases for J; bases not matched to a gene: 9. Here the CDR3 reads CASSSYRGRMETQYF. As DNA, the CDR3 is TGTGCCAGCAGTTCCTACAGGGGGCGCATGGAGACCCAGTACTTC.

This clone is a singleton in its sample. The CDR3 region is CASSPTSYGEQYF. The CDR3 DNA reads TGTGCCAGCAGCCCGACTTCTTACGGCGAGCAGTACTTC. This rearrangement joins TRBV9 to TRBJ2-7; D is unclear. Trimming removed 4 bases at V and 6 bases at J, with 14 bases between. Germline CDR1 reads SGDLS; CDR2 reads YYNGEE. The CDR3 length is 13 residues.

This chain connects TRBV5-6 to TRBJ2-3, with TRBD2 identical over 13 bases. The V segment lost 2 bases and the J segment 6 bases; nucleotides outside the gene matches: 3. There are 15 residues in the CDR3. Germline V gene data show CDR1 as SGHDT and CDR2 as YYEEEE. This CDR3 is CASSFRLAGGDTQYF. The CDR3, as DNA: TGTGCCAGCAGCTTCAGACTAGCGGGGGGCGATACGCAGTATTTT.

The chain employs TRBV6-6 and TRBJ2-3, with D unclear. V shed 6 bases and J shed 0 bases, with 7 bases lying between them. There are 13 residues in the CDR3. The germline gives CDR1 MNHNY, CDR2 SVGAGI (reference sequence). Here the CDR3 DNA reads TGTGCCAGCAGGGCCCCCAGCACAGATACGCAGTATTTT. This encodes CASRAPSTDTQYF.

CDR3 residues: CASSSGQGNTGELFF. CDR3 bases: TGTGCCAGCAGTTCGGGACAGGGGAACACCGGGGAGCTGTTTTTT. V usage is TRBV6-6 and J usage is TRBJ2-2, with 9 bases lining up with TRBD1. Germline CDR1 MNHNY, CDR2 SVGAGI (reference sequence). V lost 4 bases, J lost 1 base, and 1 base stayed unmatched. This CDR3 is 15 amino acids long.

The chain joins TRBV4-3 to TRBJ2-1, with 15 bases aligning to TRBD2. The CDR3 is made up of 18 amino acids. In germline, CDR1 is LGHNA, CDR2 YSLEER. V shed 5 bases, J shed 0 bases, and the junction held 5 bases outside the gene matches. In DNA, the CDR3 is TGCGCCAGCAGCGGGGGACTAGCGGGAGGCAGCTCCTACAATGAGCAGTTCTTC. It codes for CASSGGLAGGSSYNEQFF.

Remarks on this clone: Lacking the conserved final phenylalanine or tryptophan, this CDR3 likely reflects a read error. The rearrangement links TRBV7-6 to TRBJ2-2; D remains unclear. Trimming removed 1 base at V and 8 bases at J, with 5 bases between. This CDR3 spans 12 amino acids. The germline V gene encodes CDR1 SGHVS and CDR2 FNYEAQ. The CDR3 DNA is TGTGCCAGCAGCTTAGTCCCAGGGGAGCTGTTTGTT. This translates into CASSLVPGELFV.

Notes on this clone: The junction shows a germline mismatch at one end, possibly a read error. V usage is TRBV2 and J usage is TRBJ2-5, with TRBD2 matching 11 bases. CDR1 is SNHLY and CDR2 is FYNNEI in the germline V gene. This CDR3 is built from 17 residues. The CDR3 nucleotides are TGTGCCAGCAGTTATAGTCTGACTAGCGGGATGTTGGGGACCCGGTACTTC. Amino acids: CASSYSLTSGMLGTRYF. Full variable domain (rest looked up from reference TRBV2 and TRBJ2-5): EPEVTQTPSHQVTQMGQEVILRCVPISNHLYFYWYRQILGQKVEFLVSFYNNEISEKSEIFDDQFSVERPDGSNFTLKIRSTKLEDSAMYFCASSYSLTSGMLGTRYFGPGTRLLVL.

The chain joins TRBV19 to TRBJ2-5; D might be TRBD2 (5 bases). CDR1 and CDR2 from the germline V gene are LNHDA and SQIVND (reference sequence). Deletions cut 8 bases from V and 4 bases from J, with 14 bases between. CDR3 length: 13 residues. The CDR3 spells CASGTGVSETQYF. The CDR3 region has the DNA TGTGCCAGTGGTACCGGGGTGTCAGAGACCCAGTACTTC.

This chain uses TRBV30 with TRBJ2-7; 8 nucleotides align to TRBD1. The length of the CDR3 is 15 residues. V lost 3 bases and J lost 5; bases outside the gene matches: 12. Germline V gene data show CDR1 as GTSNPN and CDR2 as SVGIG (reference sequence). CDR3 nucleotides: TGTGCCTGGAGGGGGAGAGACAGGGGTGTCCACGAGCAGTACTTC. Encoded protein: CAWRGRDRGVHEQYF.

This sequence joins TRBV5-1 and TRBJ2-2; 15 positions match TRBD2. CDR3 size: 19 residues. CDR1 SGHRS and CDR2 YFSETQ come from the germline V gene. V shed 7 bases, J shed 5 bases, and the junction held 15 bases outside the gene matches. The CDR3 protein is CASGRVPGLAGGRTGELFF. Here the CDR3 DNA reads TGCGCCAGCGGGAGGGTCCCGGGACTAGCGGGAGGACGGACCGGGGAGCTGTTTTTT.

The chain is built from TRBV9 and TRBJ2-1; unclear D gene. The CDR3 sequence is 15 residues long. Germline assignment: CDR1 SGDLS and CDR2 YYNGEE. Trimming pared 2 bases from V and 3 bases from J, leaving 12 bases between. CDR3 sequence: CASSVLGSGYNEQFF. The DNA for the CDR3 is TGTGCCAGCAGCGTTCTAGGTTCGGGCTACAATGAGCAGTTCTTC. Full variable domain (remainder filled in from reference TRBV9 and TRBJ2-1): DSGVTQTPKHLITATGQRVTLRCSPRSGDLSVYWYQQSLDQGLQFLIQYYNGEERAKGNILERFSAQQFPDLHSELNLSSLELGDSALYFCASSVLGSGYNEQFFGPGTRLTVL.

V is TRBV6-1 and J is TRBJ2-5; a possible D gene is TRBD1 (5 bases). V was shortened by 2 bases and J by 9 bases, with 19 bases between the two germline ends. From germline, CDR1 is MNHNS and CDR2 SASEGT. The CDR3 is made up of 15 amino acids. CDR3 loop: CASSELNRRRQSQYF. The CDR3 DNA reads TGTGCCAGCAGTGAATTAAACAGGCGACGACAGTCCCAGTACTTC.

This chain connects TRBV29-1 to TRBJ2-3; a weak D match, TRBD1 (6 bases). Germline assignment: CDR1 SQVTM and CDR2 ANQGSEA. The V end was cut by 4 bases, the J end by 0 bases, with 11 bases between. This CDR3 comprises 14 residues. The CDR3, as DNA: TGCAGCGTTGTTGGGGGCTATAGCACAGATACGCAGTATTTT. Translated, it gives CSVVGGYSTDTQYF.